Reported below is one T cell receptor (beta chain). The target antigen is unknown. The CDR3 consists of 13 residues. Germline trimming cut 3 bases from V and 8 bases from J; bases unmatched to any gene: 6. From germline, CDR1 is SGHTA and CDR2 FQGNSA. TCRdb recomputed calls from the 5' RACE reads with MiXCR, one row per CDR3 protein. This table has approximately 250,000 distinct CDR3 sequences, around 15% appearing once. The record originates from a study of T-cell memory formation after mild COVID-19. Study-wide points: Second-wave clones reaching peak frequency on day 37 lacked confirmed SARS-CoV-2 specificity.

The V gene is TRBV7-2, the J gene TRBJ1-1; 7 bases align to TRBD1. This sequence originates from a man aged 18 to 29 who had mild COVID-19 (a few samples of this study predate the infection). Cell type and time point are not known. Sequencing was performed on PBMCs or a T cell subset sorted from them (not recorded which). This CDR3 is CASSFKGASEAFF. CDR3 DNA: TGTGCCAGCAGCTTCAAGGGGGCCTCGGAAGCTTTCTTT.